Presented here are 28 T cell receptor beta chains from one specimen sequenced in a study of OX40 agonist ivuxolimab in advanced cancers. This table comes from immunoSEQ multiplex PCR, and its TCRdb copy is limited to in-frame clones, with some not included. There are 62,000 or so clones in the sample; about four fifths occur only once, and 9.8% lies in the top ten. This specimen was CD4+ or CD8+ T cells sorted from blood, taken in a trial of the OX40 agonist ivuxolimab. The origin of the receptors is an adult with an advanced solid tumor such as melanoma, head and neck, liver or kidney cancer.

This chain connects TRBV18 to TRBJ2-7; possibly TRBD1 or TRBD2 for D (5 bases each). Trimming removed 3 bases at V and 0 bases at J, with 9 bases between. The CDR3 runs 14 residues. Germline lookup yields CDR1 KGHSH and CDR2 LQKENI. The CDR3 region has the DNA TGTGCCAGCTCACCGGGACGGTACTCCTACGAGCAGTACTTC. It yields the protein CASSPGRYSYEQYF. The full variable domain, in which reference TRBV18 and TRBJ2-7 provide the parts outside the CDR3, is NAGVMQNPRHLVRRRGQEARLRCSPMKGHSHVYWYRQLPEEGLKFMVYLQKENIIDESGMPKERFSAEFPKEGPSILRIQQVVRGDSAAYFCASSPGRYSYEQYFGPGTRLTVT.

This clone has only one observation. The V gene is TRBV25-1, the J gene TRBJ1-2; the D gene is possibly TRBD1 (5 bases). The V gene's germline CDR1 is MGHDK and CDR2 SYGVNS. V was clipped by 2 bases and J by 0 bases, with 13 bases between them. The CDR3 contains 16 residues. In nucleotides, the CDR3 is TGTGCCAGCAGTGAAGCCGGGACGCCAGCTAACTATGGCTACACCTTC. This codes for CASSEAGTPANYGYTF.

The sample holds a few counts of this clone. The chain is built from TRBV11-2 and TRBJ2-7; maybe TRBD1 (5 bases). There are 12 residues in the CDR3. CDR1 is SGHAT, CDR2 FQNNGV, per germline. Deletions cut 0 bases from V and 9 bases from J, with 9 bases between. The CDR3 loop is CASSLDQGGQYF. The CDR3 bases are TGTGCCAGCAGCTTAGACCAGGGTGGGCAGTACTTC.

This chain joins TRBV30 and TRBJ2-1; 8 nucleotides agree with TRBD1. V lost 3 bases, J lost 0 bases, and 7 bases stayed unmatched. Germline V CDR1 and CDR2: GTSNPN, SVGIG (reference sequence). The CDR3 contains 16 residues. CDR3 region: CAWSLRTGGSYNEQFF. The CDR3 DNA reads TGTGCCTGGAGCCTACGCACAGGGGGCTCCTACAATGAGCAGTTCTTC.

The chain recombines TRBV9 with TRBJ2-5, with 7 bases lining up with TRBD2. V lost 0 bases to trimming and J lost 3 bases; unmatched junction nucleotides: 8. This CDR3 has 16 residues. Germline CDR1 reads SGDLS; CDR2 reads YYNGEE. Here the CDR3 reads CASSVEASGQEETQYF. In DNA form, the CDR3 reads TGTGCCAGCAGCGTAGAGGCTAGCGGTCAGGAAGAGACCCAGTACTTC.

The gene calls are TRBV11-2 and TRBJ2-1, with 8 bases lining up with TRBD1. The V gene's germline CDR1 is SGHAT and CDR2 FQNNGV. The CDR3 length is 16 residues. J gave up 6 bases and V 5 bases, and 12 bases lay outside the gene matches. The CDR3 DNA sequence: TGTGCCAGCAGCACCTCCAGGGGGCGGGACGGCAATGAGCAGTTCTTC. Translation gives CASSTSRGRDGNEQFF.

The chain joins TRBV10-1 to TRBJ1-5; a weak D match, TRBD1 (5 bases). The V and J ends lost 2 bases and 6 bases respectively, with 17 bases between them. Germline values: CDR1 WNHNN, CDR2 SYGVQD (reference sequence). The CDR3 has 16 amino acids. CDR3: CASSEDPRGRSQPQHF. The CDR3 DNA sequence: TGCGCCAGCAGTGAGGACCCGAGGGGTCGAAGTCAGCCCCAGCATTTT.

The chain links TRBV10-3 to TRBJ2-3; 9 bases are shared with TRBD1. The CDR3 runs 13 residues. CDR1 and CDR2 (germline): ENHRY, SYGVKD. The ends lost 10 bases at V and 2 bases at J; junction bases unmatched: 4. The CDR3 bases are TGTGCCACCACAGGGGGCCCCACAGATACGCAGTATTTT. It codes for CATTGGPTDTQYF.

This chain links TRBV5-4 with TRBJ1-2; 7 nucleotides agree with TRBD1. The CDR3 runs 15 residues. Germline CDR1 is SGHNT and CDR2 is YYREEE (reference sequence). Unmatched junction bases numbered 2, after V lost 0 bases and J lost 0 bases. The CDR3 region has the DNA TGTGCCAGCAGCTTGGCCGGGACAGCTAACTATGGCTACACCTTC. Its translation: CASSLAGTANYGYTF.

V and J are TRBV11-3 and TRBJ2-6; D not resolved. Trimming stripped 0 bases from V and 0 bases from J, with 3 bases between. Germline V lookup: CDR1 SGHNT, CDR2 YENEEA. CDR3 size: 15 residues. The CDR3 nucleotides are TGTGCCAGCAGCTTAGAAAGCTCTGGGGCCAACGTCCTGACTTTC. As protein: CASSLESSGANVLTF.

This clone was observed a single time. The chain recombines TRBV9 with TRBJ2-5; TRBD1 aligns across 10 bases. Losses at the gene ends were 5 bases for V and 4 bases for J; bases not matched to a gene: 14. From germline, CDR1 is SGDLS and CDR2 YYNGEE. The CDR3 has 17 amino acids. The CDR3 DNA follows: TGTGCCAGCAGTCTCAGCGGGACAGGGGTACTCGGAGAGACCCAGTACTTC. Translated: CASSLSGTGVLGETQYF.

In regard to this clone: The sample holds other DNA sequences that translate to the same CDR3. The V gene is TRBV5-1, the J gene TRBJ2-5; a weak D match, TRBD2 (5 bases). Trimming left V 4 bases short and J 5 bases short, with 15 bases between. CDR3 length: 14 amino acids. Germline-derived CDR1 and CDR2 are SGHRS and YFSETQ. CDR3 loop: CASSPGRGRETQYF. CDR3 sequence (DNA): TGCGCCAGCAGCCCCGGAAGAGGGCGGGAGACCCAGTACTTC.

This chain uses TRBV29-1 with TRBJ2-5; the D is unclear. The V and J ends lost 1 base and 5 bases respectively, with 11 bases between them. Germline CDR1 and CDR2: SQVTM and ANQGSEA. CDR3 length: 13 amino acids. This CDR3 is CSVEAPGRETQYF. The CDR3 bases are TGCAGCGTTGAAGCTCCGGGCCGGGAGACCCAGTACTTC.

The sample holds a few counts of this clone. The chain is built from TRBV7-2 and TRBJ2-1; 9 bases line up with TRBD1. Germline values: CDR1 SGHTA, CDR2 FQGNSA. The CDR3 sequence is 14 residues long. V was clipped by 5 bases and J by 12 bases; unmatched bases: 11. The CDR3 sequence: CASSTVTQDRGQFF. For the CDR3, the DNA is TGTGCCAGCAGCACGGTAACCCAGGACAGGGGGCAGTTCTTC.

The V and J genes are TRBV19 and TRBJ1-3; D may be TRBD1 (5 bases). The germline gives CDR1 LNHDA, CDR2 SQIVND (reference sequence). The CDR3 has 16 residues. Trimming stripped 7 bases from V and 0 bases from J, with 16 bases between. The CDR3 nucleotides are TGTGCCAGTAATGGCCCGAGGGGACTCTCTGGAAACACCATATATTTT. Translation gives CASNGPRGLSGNTIYF.

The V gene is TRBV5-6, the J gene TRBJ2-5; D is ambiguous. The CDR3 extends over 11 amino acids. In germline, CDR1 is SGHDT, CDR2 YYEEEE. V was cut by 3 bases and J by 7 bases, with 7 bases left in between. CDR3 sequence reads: CASSSLGTQYF. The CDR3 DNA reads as TGTGCCAGCAGCTCCCTGGGGACCCAGTACTTC.

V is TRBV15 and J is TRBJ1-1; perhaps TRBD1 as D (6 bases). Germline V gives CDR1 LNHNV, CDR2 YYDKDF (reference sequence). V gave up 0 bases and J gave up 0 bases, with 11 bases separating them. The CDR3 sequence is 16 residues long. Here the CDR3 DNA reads TGTGCCACCAGCAGAGATCTAGGGACATTGAACACTGAAGCTTTCTTT. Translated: CATSRDLGTLNTEAFF.

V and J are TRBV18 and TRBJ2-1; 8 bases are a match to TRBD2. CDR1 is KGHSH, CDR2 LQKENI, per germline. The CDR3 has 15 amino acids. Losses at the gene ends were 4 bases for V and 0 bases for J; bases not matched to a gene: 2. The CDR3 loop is CASSLSGSSYNEQFF. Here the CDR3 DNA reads TGTGCCAGCTCACTCAGCGGGAGCTCCTACAATGAGCAGTTCTTC.

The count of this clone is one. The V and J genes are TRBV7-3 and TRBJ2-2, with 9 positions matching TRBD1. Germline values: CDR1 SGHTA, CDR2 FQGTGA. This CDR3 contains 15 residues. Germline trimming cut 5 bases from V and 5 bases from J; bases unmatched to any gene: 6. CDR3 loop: CASSKTGGRTGELFF. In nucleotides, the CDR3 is TGTGCCAGCAGCAAAACAGGGGGCAGGACCGGGGAGCTGTTTTTT.

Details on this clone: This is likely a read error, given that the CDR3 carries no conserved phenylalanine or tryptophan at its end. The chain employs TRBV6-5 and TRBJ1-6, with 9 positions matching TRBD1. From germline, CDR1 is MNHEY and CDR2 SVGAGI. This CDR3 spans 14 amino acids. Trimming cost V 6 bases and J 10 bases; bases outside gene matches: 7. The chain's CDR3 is CASRAGTGSSPLHL. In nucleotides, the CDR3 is TGTGCCAGCAGGGCCGGGACAGGGTCCTCACCCCTCCACCTT.

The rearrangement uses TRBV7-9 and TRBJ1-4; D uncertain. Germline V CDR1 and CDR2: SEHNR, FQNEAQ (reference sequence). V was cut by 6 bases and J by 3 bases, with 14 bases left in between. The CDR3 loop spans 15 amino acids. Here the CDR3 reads CASSPNIGSNEKLFF. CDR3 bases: TGTGCCAGCAGTCCGAACATCGGGTCTAATGAAAAACTGTTTTTT.

The CDR3 spells CASSQDRGDTQYF. CDR3 coding DNA: TGCGCCAGCAGCCAAGATCGGGGAGATACGCAGTATTTT. J is TRBJ2-3 and V is TRBV4-3; possible D gene TRBD2, 5 bases. Trimming took 0 bases from V and 5 from J, leaving 6 bases between them. The CDR3 totals 13 residues. Looked up from germline, CDR1 is LGHNA and CDR2 is YSLEER.

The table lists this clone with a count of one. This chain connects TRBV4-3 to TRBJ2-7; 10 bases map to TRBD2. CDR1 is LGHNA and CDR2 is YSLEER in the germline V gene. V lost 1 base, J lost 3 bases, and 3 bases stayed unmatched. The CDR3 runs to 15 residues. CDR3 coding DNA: TGCGCCAGCAGCCAAGGTCGACTAGCGGGCTACGAGCAGTACTTC. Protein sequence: CASSQGRLAGYEQYF.

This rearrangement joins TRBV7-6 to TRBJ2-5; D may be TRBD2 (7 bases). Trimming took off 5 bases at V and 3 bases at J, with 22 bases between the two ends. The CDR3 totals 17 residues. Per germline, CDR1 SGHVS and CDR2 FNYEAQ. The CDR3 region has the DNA TGTGCCAGCAGCCCCTCTTATAGGGGGAGGGTTGAAGAGACCCAGTACTTC. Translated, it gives CASSPSYRGRVEETQYF.

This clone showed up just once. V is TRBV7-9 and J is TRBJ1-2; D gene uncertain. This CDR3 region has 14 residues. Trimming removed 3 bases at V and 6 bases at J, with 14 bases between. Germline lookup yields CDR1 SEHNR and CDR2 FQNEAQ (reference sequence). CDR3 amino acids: CASSLGRWANGYTF. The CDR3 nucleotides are TGTGCCAGCAGCTTGGGGAGGTGGGCTAATGGCTACACCTTC.

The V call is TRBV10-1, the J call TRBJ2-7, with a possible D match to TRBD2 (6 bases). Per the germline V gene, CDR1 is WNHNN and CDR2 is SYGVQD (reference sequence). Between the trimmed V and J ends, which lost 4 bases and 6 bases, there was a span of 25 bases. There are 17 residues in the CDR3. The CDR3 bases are TGCGCCAGCAGTGTTGCCCCCCTTCGCGGGGCTAACCTCGAGCAGTACTTC. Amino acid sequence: CASSVAPLRGANLEQYF.

CDR3 in amino acids: CASSLAPGQQSYGYTF. DNA for the CDR3: TGTGCCAGCAGCTTAGCACCGGGACAGCAGTCGTATGGCTACACCTTC. V gene TRBV7-2 combines with J gene TRBJ1-2, with 7 bases aligning to TRBD1. The CDR3 has 16 residues. Germline CDR1 and CDR2: SGHTA and FQGNSA. With V trimmed by 0 bases and J by 5 bases, 9 bases remained unmatched.

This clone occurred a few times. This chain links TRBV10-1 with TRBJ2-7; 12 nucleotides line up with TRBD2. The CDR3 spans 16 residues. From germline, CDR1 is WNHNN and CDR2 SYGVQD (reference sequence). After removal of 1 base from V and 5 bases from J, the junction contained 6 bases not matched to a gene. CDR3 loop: CASSEFPSGRADEQYF. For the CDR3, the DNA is TGCGCCAGCAGTGAGTTCCCTAGCGGGAGGGCCGACGAGCAGTACTTC.